The subject of this entry is one T cell receptor (beta chain). Its antigen is still unknown. The PCR ran on 60 Vbeta and 13 Jbeta primers. Assay: immunoSEQ multiplex PCR; the TCRdb copy retains only in-frame clones and omits some. The profile shows approximately 200,000 clones, 79% of them singletons. The data are from a study of cytomegalovirus exposure and HLA in healthy donors. Study-wide results and caveats: Excluded were some V segments that proved indistinguishable, including TRBV6-2 and TRBV6-3. The authors later linked a missense DCLRE1C variant to TCR beta V- and J-gene trimming. Cytomegalovirus-associated status was assigned to 164 TCR beta chains.

The germline gives CDR1 SNHLY, CDR2 FYNNEI. The CDR3 has 16 residues. With V trimmed by 1 base and J by 5 bases, 3 bases remained unmatched. This chain connects TRBV2 to TRBJ1-6; 9 bases match TRBD1. Sequenced input: PBMCs. The TCR sequence derives from a woman in her 30s in good health and CMV-seropositive. The CDR3 DNA sequence: TGTGCCAGCAGTGAAGGGACAGGGGCGAATAATTCACCCCTCCACTTT. Protein: CASSEGTGANNSPLHF.